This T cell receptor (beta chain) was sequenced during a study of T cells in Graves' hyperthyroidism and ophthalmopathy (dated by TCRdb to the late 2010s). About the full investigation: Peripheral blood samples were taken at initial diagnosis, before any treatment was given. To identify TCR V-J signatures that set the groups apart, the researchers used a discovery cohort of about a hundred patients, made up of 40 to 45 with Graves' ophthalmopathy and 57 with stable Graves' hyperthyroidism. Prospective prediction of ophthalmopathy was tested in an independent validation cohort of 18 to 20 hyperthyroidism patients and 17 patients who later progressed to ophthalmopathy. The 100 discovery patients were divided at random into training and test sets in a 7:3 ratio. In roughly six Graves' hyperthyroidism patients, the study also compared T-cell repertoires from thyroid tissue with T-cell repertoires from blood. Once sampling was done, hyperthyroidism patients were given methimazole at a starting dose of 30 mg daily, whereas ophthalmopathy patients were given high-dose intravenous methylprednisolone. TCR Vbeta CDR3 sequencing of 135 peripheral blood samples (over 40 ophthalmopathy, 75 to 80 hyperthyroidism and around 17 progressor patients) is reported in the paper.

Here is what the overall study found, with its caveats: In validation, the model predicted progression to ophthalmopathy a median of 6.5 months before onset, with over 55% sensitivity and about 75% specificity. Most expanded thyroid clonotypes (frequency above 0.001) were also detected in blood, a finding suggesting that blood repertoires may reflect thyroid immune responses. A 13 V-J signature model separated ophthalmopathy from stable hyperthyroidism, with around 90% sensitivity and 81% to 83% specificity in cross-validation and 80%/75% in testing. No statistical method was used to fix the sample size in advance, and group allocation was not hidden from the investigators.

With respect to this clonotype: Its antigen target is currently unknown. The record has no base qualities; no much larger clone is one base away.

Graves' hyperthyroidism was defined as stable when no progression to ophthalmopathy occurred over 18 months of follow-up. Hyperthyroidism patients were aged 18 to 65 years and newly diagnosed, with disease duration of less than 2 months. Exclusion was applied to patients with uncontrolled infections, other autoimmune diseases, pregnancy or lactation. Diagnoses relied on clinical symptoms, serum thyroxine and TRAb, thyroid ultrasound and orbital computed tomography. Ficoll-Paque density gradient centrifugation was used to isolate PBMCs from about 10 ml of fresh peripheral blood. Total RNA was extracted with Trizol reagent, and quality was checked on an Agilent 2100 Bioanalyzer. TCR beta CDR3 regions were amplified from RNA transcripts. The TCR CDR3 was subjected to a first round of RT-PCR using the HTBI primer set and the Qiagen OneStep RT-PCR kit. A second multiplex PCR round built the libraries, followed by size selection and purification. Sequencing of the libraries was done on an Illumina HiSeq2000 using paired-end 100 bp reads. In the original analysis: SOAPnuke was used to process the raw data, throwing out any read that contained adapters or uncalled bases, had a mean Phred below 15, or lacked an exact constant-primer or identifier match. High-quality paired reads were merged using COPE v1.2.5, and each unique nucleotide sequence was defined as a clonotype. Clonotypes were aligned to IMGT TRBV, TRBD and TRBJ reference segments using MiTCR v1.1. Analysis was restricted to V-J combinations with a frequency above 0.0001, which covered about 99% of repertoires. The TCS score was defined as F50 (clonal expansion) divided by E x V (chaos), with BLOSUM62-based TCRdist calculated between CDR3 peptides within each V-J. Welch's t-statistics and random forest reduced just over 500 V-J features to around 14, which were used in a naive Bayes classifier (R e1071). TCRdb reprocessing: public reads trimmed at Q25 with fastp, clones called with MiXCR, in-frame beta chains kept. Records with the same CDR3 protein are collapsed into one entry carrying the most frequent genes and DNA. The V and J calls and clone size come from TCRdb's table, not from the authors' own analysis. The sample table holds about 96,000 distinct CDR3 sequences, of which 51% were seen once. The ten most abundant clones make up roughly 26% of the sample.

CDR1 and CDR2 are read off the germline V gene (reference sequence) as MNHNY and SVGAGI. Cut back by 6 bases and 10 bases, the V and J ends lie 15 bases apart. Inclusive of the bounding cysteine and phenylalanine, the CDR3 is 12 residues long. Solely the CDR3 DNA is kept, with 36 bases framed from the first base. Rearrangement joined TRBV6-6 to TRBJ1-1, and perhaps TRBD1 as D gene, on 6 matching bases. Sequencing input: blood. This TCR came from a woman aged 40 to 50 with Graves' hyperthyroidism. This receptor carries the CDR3 CASRGTSKGAFF. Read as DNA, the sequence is TGTGCCAGCAGAGGGACAAGCAAAGGAGCTTTCTTT.